This T cell receptor beta chain was documented in a study of response to subunit inactivated influenza vaccine. In its sample, this clonotype was seen a few times. TCRdb redid the calling of the RT-PCR reads with MiXCR, one entry per CDR3 protein. This table has 450,000 to 550,000 distinct CDR3 sequences, around 25% appearing once. V dropped 2 bases and J dropped 10 bases, with 12 bases sitting between them. Germline CDR1 is SQVTM and CDR2 is ANQGSEA. The CDR3 runs to 12 residues. The TCR sequence derives from a man aged 50 to 60 who received an inactivated influenza vaccine. The sequences come from CD4+ T cells sorted from PBMCs, collected more than 4 days after vaccination. The chain is built from TRBV29-1 and TRBJ2-1; a possible D gene is TRBD1 (5 bases). The CDR3 sequence is CSVEKGFGEQFF. The CDR3 DNA reads as TGCAGCGTTGAAAAGGGGTTCGGGGAGCAGTTCTTC.